This record concerns one T cell receptor beta chain sequence. This specimen belongs to a study of T cell responses to AZD1222 COVID-19 vaccine. Method: immunoSEQ multiplex PCR; TCRdb's copy keeps in-frame clones and lacks some. The profile shows 98,000 or so clones, around 84% of them singletons. Looked up from germline, CDR1 is SGDLS and CDR2 is YYNGEE. V was pared by 3 bases and J by 4 bases, with 6 bases of the junction left unmatched. This CDR3 contains 15 residues. This chain connects TRBV9 to TRBJ2-2; the match to TRBD1 covers 7 bases. This specimen consisted of peripheral blood, obtained 28 days after the second AZD1222 dose. The receptor was derived from an adult who received the AZD1222 COVID-19 vaccine. CDR3 loop: CASSARQGATGELFF. CDR3 DNA sequence: TGTGCCAGCAGCGCCCGACAGGGAGCCACCGGGGAGCTGTTTTTT.